The sequence of this T cell receptor (beta chain) was determined in a study of cytomegalovirus exposure and HLA in healthy donors. The junction had 3 bases not matched to a gene; V was cut back by 4 bases and J by 2 bases. Per germline, CDR1 ENHRY and CDR2 SYGVKD. This CDR3 is 14 amino acids long. Findings and limits, study-wide: There were some public TCRs occurring in many donors, but most TCR sequences were rare. Cytomegalovirus association was assigned to about 150 TCR beta chains. Confirmation in vitro established that a few CMV-associated chains were specific for CMV antigens.

Separation from the roughly 670-subject first cohort characterized the roughly 130-subject validation cohort, to which the donors belonged. On this clone: Its antigen is undetermined.

Repertoires were generated with immunoSEQ multiplex PCR, while TCRdb's copy carries only in-frame clones and drops some. Counted here are around 400,000 clones, roughly 90% occurring once; the ten biggest clones make up roughly 0.75%. This TCR derives from a woman between 18 and 29 years old in good health and CMV-seronegative. Sample: PBMCs. The chain recombines TRBV10-3 with TRBJ1-1, with 8 bases that match TRBD1. The CDR3 loop is CAISAQGGNTEAFF. CDR3 DNA: TGTGCCATCAGTGCACAGGGGGGAAACACTGAAGCTTTCTTT.